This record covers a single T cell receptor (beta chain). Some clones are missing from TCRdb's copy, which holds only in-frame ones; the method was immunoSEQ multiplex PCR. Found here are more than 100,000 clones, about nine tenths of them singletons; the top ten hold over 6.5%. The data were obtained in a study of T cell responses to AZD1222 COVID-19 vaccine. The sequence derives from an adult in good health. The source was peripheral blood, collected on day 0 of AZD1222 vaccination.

The CDR3 spells CASTPAGGSTDTQYF. The CDR3 DNA sequence: TGTGCCAGCACCCCGGCCGGAGGGAGCACAGATACGCAGTATTTT. The V and J genes are TRBV11-2 and TRBJ2-3; D may be TRBD2 (6 bases). Trimming pared 7 bases from V and 0 bases from J, leaving 14 bases between. The CDR3 consists of 15 residues. In germline, CDR1 is SGHAT, CDR2 FQNNGV.